This entry lists 24 T cell receptor beta chains sequenced from one sample in a study of blood T cell repertoires in COVID-19. The repertoire was sequenced with immunoSEQ multiplex PCR; TCRdb's copy has only in-frame clones and lacks some. The data show about half a million clones, 89% seen once. Sequencing was done on a sample of peripheral blood. The receptor set was obtained from a man aged 18 to 29 with COVID-19, enrolled during active disease.

The V and J genes are TRBV4-1 and TRBJ2-5; 11 bases line up with TRBD2. Germline CDR1 is MGHRA and CDR2 is YSYEKL. The CDR3 loop spans 18 amino acids. V dropped 0 bases and J dropped 2; count of bases not matched to a gene: 8. The CDR3 DNA reads TGCGCCAGCAGCCAAGAAAGTGGTAGCGGGAGGGCTCAAGAGACCCAGTACTTC. Its translation is CASSQESGSGRAQETQYF.

This chain joins TRBV19 and TRBJ2-7; 8 positions agree with TRBD2. V shed 5 bases, J shed 3 bases, and the junction held 6 bases outside the gene matches. The CDR3 length is 14 residues. Germline V CDR1 and CDR2: LNHDA, SQIVND (reference sequence). CDR3 sequence: CASSESSGVYEQYF. The CDR3 bases are TGTGCCAGTAGTGAGAGTAGCGGGGTCTACGAGCAGTACTTC.

The chain couples TRBV21-1 to TRBJ2-5; whether TRBD1, the table's D call, matches the DNA was not checked. TRBV21-1 is recorded as a pseudogene. This CDR3 spans 16 amino acids. The CDR3 loop is CASSSGGRGYNETQYF. The CDR3 coding sequence is TGTGCCAGCAGCAGTGGAGGCAGGGGATATAACGAGACCCAGTACTTC.

This clone was seen more than once but under ten times. The rearrangement links TRBV11-3 to TRBJ2-2; 7 positions match TRBD1. This CDR3 has 13 amino acids. Trimming took 6 bases from V and 6 from J; bases not matched to a gene: 4. CDR1 is SGHNT and CDR2 is YENEEA in the germline V gene. CDR3 sequence (DNA): TGTGCCAGCAGATATCAGGGGGCCGGGGAGCTGTTTTTT. It is translated as CASRYQGAGELFF.

V usage is TRBV27 and J usage is TRBJ1-6, with no clear D. The CDR3 runs to 11 residues. Germline CDR1 MNHEY, CDR2 SMNVEV (reference sequence). V lost 6 bases, J lost 13 bases, and 10 bases lay in between. This CDR3 is CASSSPGPLHF. In DNA form, the CDR3 reads TGTGCCAGCAGCTCGCCCGGGCCCCTCCACTTT.

The chain has TRBV5-5 and TRBJ1-4; D call uncertain. V was trimmed by 0 bases and J by 0 bases, leaving 12 bases between them. The CDR3 has 17 amino acids. Germline V gene lookup returns CDR1 SGHKS and CDR2 YYEKEE (reference sequence). The CDR3 region is CASSLGVEGATNEKLFF. The DNA of the CDR3 is TGTGCCAGCAGCTTGGGGGTTGAGGGCGCAACTAATGAAAAACTGTTTTTT.

This clone appeared once. The chain combines TRBV11-3 with TRBJ2-7; TRBD2 matches at 15 bases. CDR1 is SGHNT and CDR2 is YENEEA in the germline V gene. The CDR3 covers 18 residues. The junction had 12 bases not matched to a gene; V was cut back by 4 bases and J by 5 bases. CDR3 in amino acids: CASSSIGGLAGGPHEQYF. CDR3 coding DNA: TGTGCCAGCAGCTCCATCGGAGGACTAGCGGGAGGGCCCCACGAGCAGTACTTC.

The rearrangement links TRBV30 to TRBJ2-1; no definite D call. This CDR3 comprises 12 residues. V dropped 0 bases and J dropped 9 bases, with 9 bases sitting between them. Germline-derived CDR1 and CDR2 are GTSNPN and SVGIG (reference sequence). CDR3 sequence: CAWSVLVTEQFF. CDR3 nucleotides: TGTGCCTGGAGTGTTCTAGTGACTGAGCAGTTCTTC. The whole variable domain, remainder taken from reference TRBV30 and TRBJ2-1, is SQTIHQWPATLVQPVGSPLSLECTVEGTSNPNLYWYRQAAGRGLQLLFYSVGIGQISSEVPQNLSASRPQDRQFILSSKKLLLSDSGFYLCAWSVLVTEQFFGPGTRLTVL.

The gene calls are TRBV27 and TRBJ1-1, with D hard to call. Trimming left V 8 bases short and J 4 bases short, with 8 bases between. The CDR3 runs 11 residues. In germline, CDR1 is MNHEY, CDR2 SMNVEV (reference sequence). This chain's CDR3 is CASGYSTEAFF. The CDR3 DNA sequence: TGTGCCAGCGGATACAGCACTGAAGCTTTCTTT.

The V and J genes are TRBV2 and TRBJ1-1, with a weak D call TRBD1 (6 bases). V was cut by 4 bases and J by 6 bases, with 15 bases left in between. Germline CDR1 SNHLY, CDR2 FYNNEI. The CDR3 loop spans 14 amino acids. CDR3 loop: CASSVLPGASEAFF. The CDR3 nucleotides read TGTGCCAGCAGTGTTCTTCCAGGGGCATCTGAAGCTTTCTTT.

A remark on this clone: The same CDR3 is also encoded by other DNA sequences in this sample. V is TRBV11-3 and J is TRBJ2-2, with D possibly being TRBD1 (5 bases). Between the trimmed V and J ends, which lost 5 bases and 7 bases, there was a span of 11 bases. The germline V gene has CDR1 SGHNT and CDR2 YENEEA. This CDR3 has 13 residues. The CDR3 DNA is TGTGCCAGCAGCCTGAGTACAGGCGGGGAGCTGTTTTTT. Amino acids: CASSLSTGGELFF.

The J gene is TRBJ2-6, the V gene TRBV29-1; 10 bases map to TRBD1. J gave up 0 bases and V 3 bases, and 5 bases lay outside the gene matches. This CDR3 comprises 17 residues. Germline CDR1 and CDR2: SQVTM and ANQGSEA. The CDR3 protein is CSVDGTGVSSGANVLTF. As DNA, the CDR3 is TGCAGCGTTGATGGGACAGGGGTCTCCTCTGGGGCCAACGTCCTGACTTTC.

This chain links TRBV3-1 (or the pseudogene TRBV3-2) with TRBJ2-1; the match to TRBD2 covers 7 bases. The germline gives CDR1 LGHDT, CDR2 YNNKEL (reference sequence). The trim removed 3 bases at V and 6 bases at J, leaving 5 bases unmatched. The CDR3 is 14 residues long. CDR3 loop: CASSHLVAGNEQFF. In DNA, the CDR3 is TGTGCCAGCAGCCATTTAGTAGCGGGCAATGAGCAGTTCTTC.

J is TRBJ2-1 and V is TRBV6-1; D possibly corresponds to TRBD2 (6 bases). Trimming stripped 0 bases from V and 3 bases from J, with 12 bases between. Germline V gene lookup returns CDR1 MNHNS and CDR2 SASEGT. The CDR3 runs 16 residues. CDR3 amino acids: CASSEASAGYYNEQFF. The CDR3 nucleotides read TGTGCCAGCAGTGAAGCGTCAGCGGGCTACTACAATGAGCAGTTCTTC.

CDR3 in DNA: TGTGCCAGCAGCCCGATTAAACTAGCGGGAGGCGATGAGCAGTTCTTC. It is translated as CASSPIKLAGGDEQFF. This chain links TRBV11-2 with TRBJ2-1, with 12 bases identical to TRBD2. The CDR3 is 16 amino acids. After removal of 5 bases from V and 8 bases from J, the junction contained 10 bases not matched to a gene. Germline V gene data show CDR1 as SGHAT and CDR2 as FQNNGV.

The chain combines TRBV7-2 with TRBJ2-1; 8 bases agree with TRBD2. The J segment lost 1 base and the V segment lost 2 bases, leaving 4 bases of the junction unmatched. The CDR3 has 16 amino acids. The germline CDR1 and CDR2 sequences are SGHTA and FQGNSA. The CDR3 bases are TGTGCCAGCAGCTTATCCGGGACTAGTTCCTACAATGAGCAGTTCTTC. This gives the protein CASSLSGTSSYNEQFF. The full variable domain, completed using reference TRBV7-2 and TRBJ2-1, is GAGVSQSPSNKVTEKGKDVELRCDPISGHTALYWYRQSLGQGLEFLIYFQGNSAPDKSGLPSDRFSAERTGGSVSTLTIQRTQQEDSAVYLCASSLSGTSSYNEQFFGPGTRLTVL.

The CDR3 DNA reads TGTGCCAGCAGCGCCCCAACGTCCAGGGAACGCACTGAAGCTTTCTTT. Translation gives CASSAPTSRERTEAFF. This chain uses TRBV28 with TRBJ1-1, with a tentative D call TRBD1 (5 bases). With 6 bases removed from V and 4 bases from J, the gap between germline ends came to 21 bases. Per the germline V gene, CDR1 is MDHEN and CDR2 is SYDVKM. The CDR3 extends over 16 amino acids.

This sequence joins TRBV11-1 and TRBJ2-6; D gene uncertain. V dropped 5 bases and J dropped 0 bases, with 11 bases sitting between them. The germline gives CDR1 SGHAT, CDR2 FQDESV (reference sequence). This CDR3 has 16 amino acids. The CDR3 coding sequence is TGTGCCAGCAGCCCTAGTTCGAACTCTGGGGCCAACGTCCTGACTTTC. Translation: CASSPSSNSGANVLTF.

The chain combines TRBV5-1 with TRBJ2-2, with D tentatively TRBD1 (6 bases). This CDR3 comprises 15 residues. Germline assignment: CDR1 SGHRS and CDR2 YFSETQ. V lost 5 bases and J 4 bases, leaving 15 bases between the germline ends. The CDR3 protein is CASSSGTLGTGELFF. The DNA of the CDR3 is TGCGCCAGCAGTTCCGGGACACTTGGCACCGGGGAGCTGTTTTTT.

This chain uses TRBV9 with TRBJ2-1; 10 bases are a match to TRBD2. V trimming: 4 bases; J trimming: 5 bases; junction bases outside the gene matches: 6. The CDR3 length is 15 residues. The V gene's germline CDR1 is SGDLS and CDR2 YYNGEE. In DNA form, the CDR3 reads TGTGCCAGCAGCCCGTGGACTAGCGGTAACAATGAGCAGTTCTTC. Amino acid sequence: CASSPWTSGNNEQFF.

The chain is built from TRBV6-5 and TRBJ2-7, with TRBD2 matching 11 bases. The V segment lost 6 bases and the J segment 0 bases; nucleotides outside the gene matches: 4. From germline, CDR1 is MNHEY and CDR2 SVGAGI. The CDR3 loop spans 15 amino acids. Written as DNA, the CDR3 is TGTGCCAGCAGCACCGGGACTAGCGGCTCCTACGAGCAGTACTTC. Its protein is CASSTGTSGSYEQYF.

V and J are TRBV3-1 (or the pseudogene TRBV3-2) and TRBJ2-7; possibly TRBD1 for D (5 bases). The CDR3 has 14 amino acids. Deletions cut 1 base from V and 3 bases from J, with 10 bases between. Germline loops: CDR1 LGHDT, CDR2 YNNKEL (reference sequence). The CDR3 nucleotides are TGTGCCAGCAGCCAAGTAAGACAGAACTACGAGCAGTACTTC. The encoded protein is CASSQVRQNYEQYF.

This chain joins TRBV2 and TRBJ2-1; D not certain. The germline gives CDR1 SNHLY, CDR2 FYNNEI. V was pared by 2 bases and J by 4 bases, with 3 bases between. The CDR3 runs to 12 residues. The CDR3 protein is CASSEHYNEQFF. The CDR3 region has the DNA TGTGCCAGCAGTGAACATTACAATGAGCAGTTCTTC.

This clone was seen just once. This chain uses TRBV5-4 with TRBJ2-3; 8 bases match TRBD1. This CDR3 spans 15 amino acids. Trimming cost V 3 bases and J 2 bases; bases outside gene matches: 5. Per the germline V gene, CDR1 is SGHNT and CDR2 is YYREEE (reference sequence). The DNA of the CDR3 is TGTGCCAGCAGCTCCCCGGACAGGGCCACAGATACGCAGTATTTT. This sequence encodes CASSSPDRATDTQYF. The whole variable domain, filled in from reference TRBV5-4 and TRBJ2-3, reads ETGVTQSPTHLIKTRGQQVTLRCSSQSGHNTVSWYQQALGQGPQFIFQYYREEENGRGNFPPRFSGLQFPNYSSELNVNALELDDSALYLCASSSPDRATDTQYFGPGTRLTVL.